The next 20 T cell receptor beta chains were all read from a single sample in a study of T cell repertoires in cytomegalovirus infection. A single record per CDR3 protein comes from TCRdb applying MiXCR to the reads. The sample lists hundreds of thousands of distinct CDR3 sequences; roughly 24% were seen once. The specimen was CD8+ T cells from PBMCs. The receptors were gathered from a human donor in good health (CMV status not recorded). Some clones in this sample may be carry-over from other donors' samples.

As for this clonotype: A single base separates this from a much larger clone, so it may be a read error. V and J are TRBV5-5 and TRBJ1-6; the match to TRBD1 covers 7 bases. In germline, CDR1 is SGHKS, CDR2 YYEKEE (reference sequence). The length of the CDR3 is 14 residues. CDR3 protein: CANSPGTDNSPLHF. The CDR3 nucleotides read TGTGCCAACAGCCCCGGGACAGATAATTCACCCCTCCACTTT.

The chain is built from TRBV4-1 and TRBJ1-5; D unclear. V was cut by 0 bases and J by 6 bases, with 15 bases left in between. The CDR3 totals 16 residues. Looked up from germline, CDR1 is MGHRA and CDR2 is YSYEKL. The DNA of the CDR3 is TGCGCCAGCAGCCAAGATCGCTCCCGGGTGGCTCAGCCCCAGCATTTT. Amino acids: CASSQDRSRVAQPQHF.

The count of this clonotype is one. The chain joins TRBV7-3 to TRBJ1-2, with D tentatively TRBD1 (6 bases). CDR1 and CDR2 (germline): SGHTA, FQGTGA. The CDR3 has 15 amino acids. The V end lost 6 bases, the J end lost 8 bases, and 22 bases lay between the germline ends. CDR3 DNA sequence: TGTGCCAGCAGTCTAGCCCAGAACAGGGTGAAGGGCTACACCTTC. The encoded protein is CASSLAQNRVKGYTF.

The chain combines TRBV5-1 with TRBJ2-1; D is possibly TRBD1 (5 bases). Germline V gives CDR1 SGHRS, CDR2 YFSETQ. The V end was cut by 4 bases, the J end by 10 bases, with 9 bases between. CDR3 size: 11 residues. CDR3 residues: CASSRGLEQFF. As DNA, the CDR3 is TGCGCCAGCAGCAGGGGCTTGGAGCAGTTCTTC.

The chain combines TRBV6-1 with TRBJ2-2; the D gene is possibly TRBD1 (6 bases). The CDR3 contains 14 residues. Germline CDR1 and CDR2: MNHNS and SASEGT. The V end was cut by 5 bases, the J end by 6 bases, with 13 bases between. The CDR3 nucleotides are TGTGCCAGCAGTAGACCAGGGGTCGCCGGGGAGCTGTTTTTT. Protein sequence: CASSRPGVAGELFF.

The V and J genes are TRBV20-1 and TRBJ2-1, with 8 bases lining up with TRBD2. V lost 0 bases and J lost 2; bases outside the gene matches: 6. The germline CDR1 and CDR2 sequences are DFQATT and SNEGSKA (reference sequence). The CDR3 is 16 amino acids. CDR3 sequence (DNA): TGCAGTGCTAGAGATCGCTCAGCGGGGGCCTACAATGAGCAGTTCTTC. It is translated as CSARDRSAGAYNEQFF.

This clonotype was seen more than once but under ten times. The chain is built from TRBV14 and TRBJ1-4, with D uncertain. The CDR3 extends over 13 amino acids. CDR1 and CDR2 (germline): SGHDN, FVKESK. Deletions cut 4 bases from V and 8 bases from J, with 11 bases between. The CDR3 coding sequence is TGTGCCAGCAGCCTCGACCTTGGCGAAAAACTGTTTTTT. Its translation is CASSLDLGEKLFF.

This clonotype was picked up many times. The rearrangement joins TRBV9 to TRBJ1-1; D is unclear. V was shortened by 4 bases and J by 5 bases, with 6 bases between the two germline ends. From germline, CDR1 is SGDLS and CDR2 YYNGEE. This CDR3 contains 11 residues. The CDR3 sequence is CASSPRTEAFF. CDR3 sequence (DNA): TGTGCCAGCAGCCCTCGGACTGAAGCTTTCTTT.

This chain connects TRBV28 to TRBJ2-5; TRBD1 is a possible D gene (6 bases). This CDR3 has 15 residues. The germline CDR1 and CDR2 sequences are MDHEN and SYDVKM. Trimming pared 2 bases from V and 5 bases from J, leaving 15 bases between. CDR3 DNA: TGTGCCAGCAGTTTAGGGACAAAATTGAGGGAGACCCAGTACTTC. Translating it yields CASSLGTKLRETQYF.

This chain's CDR3 is CSVNPGQGPNIQYF. The CDR3 DNA follows: TGCAGCGTTAACCCCGGACAGGGCCCAAACATTCAGTACTTC. J is TRBJ2-4 and V is TRBV29-1, with 8 bases lining up with TRBD1. Germline V gives CDR1 SQVTM, CDR2 ANQGSEA. The CDR3 sequence is 14 residues long. V lost 5 bases and J lost 6; bases outside the gene matches: 9.

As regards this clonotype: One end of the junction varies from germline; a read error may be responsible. CDR3 in amino acids: CASRLEARLTNSPLHF. The CDR3 nucleotides read TGTGCCAGCAGATTAGAGGCCAGGTTGACTAATTCACCCCTCCACTTT. The rearrangement uses TRBV7-9 and TRBJ1-6; D unresolved. The CDR3 is 16 residues long. Germline V CDR1 and CDR2: SEHNR, FQNEAQ (reference sequence).

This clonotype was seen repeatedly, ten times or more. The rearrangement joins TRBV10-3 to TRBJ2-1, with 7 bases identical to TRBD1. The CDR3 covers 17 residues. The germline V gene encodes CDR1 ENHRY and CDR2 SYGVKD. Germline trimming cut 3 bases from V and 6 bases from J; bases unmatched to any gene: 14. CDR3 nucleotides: TGTGCCATCAGTGACCGAGGGACAGCAGATGCCGGCAATGAGCAGTTCTTC. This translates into CAISDRGTADAGNEQFF.

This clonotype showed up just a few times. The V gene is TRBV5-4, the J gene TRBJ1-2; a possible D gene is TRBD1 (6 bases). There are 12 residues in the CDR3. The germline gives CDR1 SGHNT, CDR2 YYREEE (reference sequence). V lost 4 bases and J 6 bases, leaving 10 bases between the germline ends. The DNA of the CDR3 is TGTGCCAGCAGCCTGGGGGCGAATGGCTACACCTTC. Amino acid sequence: CASSLGANGYTF.

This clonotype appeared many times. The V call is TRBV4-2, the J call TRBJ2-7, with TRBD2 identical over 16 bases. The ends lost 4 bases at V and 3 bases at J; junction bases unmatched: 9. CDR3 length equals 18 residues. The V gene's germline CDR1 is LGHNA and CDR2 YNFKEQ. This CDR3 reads CASSPWGLAGGQSYEQYF. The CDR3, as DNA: TGTGCCAGCAGCCCCTGGGGACTAGCGGGGGGGCAAAGCTACGAGCAGTACTTC.

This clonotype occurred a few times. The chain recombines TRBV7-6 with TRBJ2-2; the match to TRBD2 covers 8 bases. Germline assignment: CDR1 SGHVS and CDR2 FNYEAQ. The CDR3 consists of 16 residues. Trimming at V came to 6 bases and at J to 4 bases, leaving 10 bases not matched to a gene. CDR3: CASRPPGLGSTGELFF. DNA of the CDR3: TGTGCCAGCAGACCTCCGGGACTAGGAAGCACCGGGGAGCTGTTTTTT.

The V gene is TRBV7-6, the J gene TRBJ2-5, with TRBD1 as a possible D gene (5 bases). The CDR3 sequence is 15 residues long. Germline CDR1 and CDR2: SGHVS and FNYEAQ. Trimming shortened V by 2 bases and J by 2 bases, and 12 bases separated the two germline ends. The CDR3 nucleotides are TGTGCCAGCAGCTTAATCTGGGGCGGACAAGAGACCCAGTACTTC. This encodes CASSLIWGGQETQYF.

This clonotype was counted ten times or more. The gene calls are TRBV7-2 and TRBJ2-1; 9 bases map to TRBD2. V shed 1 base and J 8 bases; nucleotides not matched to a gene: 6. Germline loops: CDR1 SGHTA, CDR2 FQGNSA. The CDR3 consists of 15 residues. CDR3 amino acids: CASSLDSGGWYEQFF. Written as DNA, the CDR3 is TGTGCCAGCAGCTTAGACAGCGGGGGGTGGTATGAGCAGTTCTTC.

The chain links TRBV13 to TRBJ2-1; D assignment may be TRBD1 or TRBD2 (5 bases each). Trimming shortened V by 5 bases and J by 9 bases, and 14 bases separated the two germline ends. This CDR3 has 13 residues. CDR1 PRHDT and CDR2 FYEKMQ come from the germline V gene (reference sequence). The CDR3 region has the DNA TGTGCCAGCAGCCTGACCCGGGACGGTGAGCAGTTCTTC. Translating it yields CASSLTRDGEQFF.

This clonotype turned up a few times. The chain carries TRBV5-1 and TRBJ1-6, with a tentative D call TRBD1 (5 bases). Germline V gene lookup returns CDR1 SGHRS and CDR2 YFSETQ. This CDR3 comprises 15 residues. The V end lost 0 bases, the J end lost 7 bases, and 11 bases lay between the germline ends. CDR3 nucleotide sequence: TGCGCCAGCAGCTTGGCCGACAGAAAAAATTCACCCCTCCACTTT. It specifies CASSLADRKNSPLHF.

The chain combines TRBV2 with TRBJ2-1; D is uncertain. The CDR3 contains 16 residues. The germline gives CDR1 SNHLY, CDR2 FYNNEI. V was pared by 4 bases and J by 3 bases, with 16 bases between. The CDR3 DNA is TGTGCCAGCAGTGCGTCTAAGAGGTTGGACTACAATGAGCAGTTCTTC. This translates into CASSASKRLDYNEQFF.